This TCR beta chain is from a study of CD8+ T cells in alopecia areata. Extracted from the samples, RNA was reverse transcribed into cDNA to serve as the sequencing template. Repertoires were generated with immunoSEQ multiplex PCR, while TCRdb's copy carries only in-frame clones and drops some. The sample lists 140,000 to 150,000 clones, about 47% occurring once. This CDR3 spans 14 amino acids. The V and J ends lost 6 bases and 3 bases, in that order; junction bases with no gene match: 8. Germline loops: CDR1 SQVTM, CDR2 ANQGSEA. Collected material from alopecia areata patients comprised lesional scalp punch biopsies and peripheral blood.

The clonotype comes from a human donor with alopecia areata. Sequences were derived from CD4+ T cells sorted from blood, sampled at week 0. This chain uses TRBV29-1 with TRBJ2-4; 7 nucleotides align to TRBD1. The CDR3 bases are TGCAGCGTCCAAACCGGGACAGTCAAAAACATTCAGTACTTC. Its translation is CSVQTGTVKNIQYF.